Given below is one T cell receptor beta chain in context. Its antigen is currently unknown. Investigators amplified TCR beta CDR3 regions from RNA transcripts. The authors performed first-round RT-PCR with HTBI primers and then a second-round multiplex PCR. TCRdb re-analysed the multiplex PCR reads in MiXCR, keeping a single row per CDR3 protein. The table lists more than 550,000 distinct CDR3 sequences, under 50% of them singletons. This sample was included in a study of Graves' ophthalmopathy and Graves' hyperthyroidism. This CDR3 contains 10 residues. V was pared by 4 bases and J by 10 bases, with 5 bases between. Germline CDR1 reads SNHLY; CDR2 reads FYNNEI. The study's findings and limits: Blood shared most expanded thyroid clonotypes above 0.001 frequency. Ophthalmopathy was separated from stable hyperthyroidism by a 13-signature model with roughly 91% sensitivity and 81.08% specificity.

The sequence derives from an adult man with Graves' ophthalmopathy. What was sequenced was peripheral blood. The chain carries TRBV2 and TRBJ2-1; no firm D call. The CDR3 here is CASSVLEQFF. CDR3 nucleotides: TGTGCCAGCAGTGTGTTGGAGCAGTTCTTC.